This record covers a single TCR beta chain. PCR primers comprised 60 Vbeta and 13 Jbeta primers. Method: immunoSEQ multiplex PCR; TCRdb's copy keeps in-frame clones and lacks some. The sample carries about 130,000 clones, 77% recorded once. These data belong to a study of cytomegalovirus exposure and HLA in healthy donors. The sequencing sample was made of PBMCs. The sequence was collected from a woman aged 35 to 49 in good health and CMV-seropositive.

In nucleotides, the CDR3 is TGTGCCACCGCCAGAGGATCTGGAAACACCATATATTTT. Translated: CATARGSGNTIYF. This chain uses TRBV6-5 with TRBJ1-3; D remains ambiguous. The CDR3 is made up of 13 amino acids. The germline V gene has CDR1 MNHEY and CDR2 SVGAGI. Trimming stripped 10 bases from V and 1 base from J, with 11 bases between.